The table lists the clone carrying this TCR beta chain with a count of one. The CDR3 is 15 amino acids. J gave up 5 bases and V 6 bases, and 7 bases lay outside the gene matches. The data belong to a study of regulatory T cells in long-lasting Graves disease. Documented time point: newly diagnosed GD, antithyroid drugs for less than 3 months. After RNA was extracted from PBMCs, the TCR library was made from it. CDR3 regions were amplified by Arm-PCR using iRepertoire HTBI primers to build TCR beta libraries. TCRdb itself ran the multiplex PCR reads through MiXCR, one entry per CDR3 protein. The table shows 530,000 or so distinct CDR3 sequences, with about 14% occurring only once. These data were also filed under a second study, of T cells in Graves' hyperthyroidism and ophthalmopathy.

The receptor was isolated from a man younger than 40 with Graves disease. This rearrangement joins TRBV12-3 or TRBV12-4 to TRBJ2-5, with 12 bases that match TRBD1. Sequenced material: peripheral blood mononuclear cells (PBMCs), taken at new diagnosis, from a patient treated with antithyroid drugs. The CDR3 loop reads CASSHGTGGLETQYF. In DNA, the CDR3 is TGTGCCAGCAGCCACGGGACAGGGGGCCTGGAGACCCAGTACTTC.